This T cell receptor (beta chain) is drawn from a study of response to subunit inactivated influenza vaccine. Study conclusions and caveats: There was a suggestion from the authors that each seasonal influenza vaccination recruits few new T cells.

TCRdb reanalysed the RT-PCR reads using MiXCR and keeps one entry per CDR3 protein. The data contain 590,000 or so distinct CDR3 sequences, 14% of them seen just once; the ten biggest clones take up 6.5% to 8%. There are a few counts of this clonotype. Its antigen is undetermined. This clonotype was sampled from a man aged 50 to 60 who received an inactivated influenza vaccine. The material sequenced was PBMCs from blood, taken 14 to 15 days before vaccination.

CDR3 loop: CAKGQGDSPLHF. CDR3 DNA sequence: TGTGCCAAGGGACAGGGCGATTCACCCCTCCACTTT. This chain connects TRBV2 to TRBJ1-6; the match to TRBD1 covers 9 bases. V shed 10 bases and J 8 bases; nucleotides not matched to a gene: 3. CDR3 length: 12 residues. Germline CDR1 and CDR2: SNHLY and FYNNEI.